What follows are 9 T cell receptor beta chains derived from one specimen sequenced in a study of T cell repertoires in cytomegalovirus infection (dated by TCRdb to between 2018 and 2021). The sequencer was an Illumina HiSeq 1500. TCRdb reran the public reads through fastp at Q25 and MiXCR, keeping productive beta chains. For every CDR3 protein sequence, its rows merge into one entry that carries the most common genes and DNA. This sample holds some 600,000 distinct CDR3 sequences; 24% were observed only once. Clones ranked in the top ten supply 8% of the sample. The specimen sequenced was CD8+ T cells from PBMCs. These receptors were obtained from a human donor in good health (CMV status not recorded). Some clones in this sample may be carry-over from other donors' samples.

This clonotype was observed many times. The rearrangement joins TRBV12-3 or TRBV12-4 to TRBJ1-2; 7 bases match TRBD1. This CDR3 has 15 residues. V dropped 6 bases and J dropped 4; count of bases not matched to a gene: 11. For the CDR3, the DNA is TGTGCCAGCAGCCCGGGACAGCCAGGAGTCTATGGCTACACCTTC. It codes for CASSPGQPGVYGYTF.

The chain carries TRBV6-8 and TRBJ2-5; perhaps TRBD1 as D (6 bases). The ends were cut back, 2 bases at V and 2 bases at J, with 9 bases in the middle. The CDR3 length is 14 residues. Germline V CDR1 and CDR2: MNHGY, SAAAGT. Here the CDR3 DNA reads TGTGCCAGCAGTTACGCGGACAGACAAGAGACCCAGTACTTC. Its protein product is CASSYADRQETQYF.

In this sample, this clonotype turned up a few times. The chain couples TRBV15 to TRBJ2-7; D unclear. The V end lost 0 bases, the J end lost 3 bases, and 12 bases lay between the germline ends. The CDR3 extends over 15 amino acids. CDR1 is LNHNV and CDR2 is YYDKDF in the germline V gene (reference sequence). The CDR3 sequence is CATSRDSSLVYEQYV. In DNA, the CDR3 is TGTGCCACCAGCAGAGATTCCAGCTTGGTCTACGAGCAGTACGTC.

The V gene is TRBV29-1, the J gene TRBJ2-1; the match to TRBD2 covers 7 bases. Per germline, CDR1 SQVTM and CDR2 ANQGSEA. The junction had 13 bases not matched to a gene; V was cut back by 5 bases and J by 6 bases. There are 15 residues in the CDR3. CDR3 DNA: TGCAGCGTTTGGGGTGAGGTGCGGGGGAGCAATGAGCAGTTCTTC. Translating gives CSVWGEVRGSNEQFF.

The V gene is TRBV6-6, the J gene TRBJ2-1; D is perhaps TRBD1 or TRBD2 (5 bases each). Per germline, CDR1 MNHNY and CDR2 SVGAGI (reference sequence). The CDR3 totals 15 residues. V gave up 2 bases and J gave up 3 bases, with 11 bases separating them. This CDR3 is CASSYEGYLYNEQFF. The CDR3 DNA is TGTGCCAGCAGTTACGAGGGGTACCTCTACAATGAGCAGTTCTTC.

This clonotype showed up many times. This CDR3 is CASSQNLGGYGYTF. Written as DNA, the CDR3 is TGTGCCAGCAGCCAAAATCTAGGTGGCTATGGCTACACCTTC. The V and J genes are TRBV7-3 and TRBJ1-2, with no clear D. This CDR3 contains 14 residues. Germline CDR1 reads SGHTA; CDR2 reads FQGTGA. The V gene lost 5 bases and the J gene lost 4 bases, with 14 bases spanning the gap.

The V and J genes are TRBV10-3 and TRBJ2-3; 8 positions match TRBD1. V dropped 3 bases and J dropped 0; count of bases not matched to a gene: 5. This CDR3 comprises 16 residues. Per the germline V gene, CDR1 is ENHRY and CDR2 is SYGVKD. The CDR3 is CAISDRGQDSTDTQYF. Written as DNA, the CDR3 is TGTGCCATCAGTGACAGGGGACAGGATAGCACAGATACGCAGTATTTT.

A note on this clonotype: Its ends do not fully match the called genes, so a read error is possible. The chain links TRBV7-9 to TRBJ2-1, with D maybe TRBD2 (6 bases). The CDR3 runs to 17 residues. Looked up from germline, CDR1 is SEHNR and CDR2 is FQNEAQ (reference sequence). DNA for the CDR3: TGTGCCGGCAGCTTAGCGGAGAGCGTTGTCTCCTACAATGAGCAGTTCTTC. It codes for CAGSLAESVVSYNEQFF.

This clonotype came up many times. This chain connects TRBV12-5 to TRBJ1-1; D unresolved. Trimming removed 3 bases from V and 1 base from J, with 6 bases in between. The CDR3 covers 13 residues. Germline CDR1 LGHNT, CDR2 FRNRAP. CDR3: CASGLSENTEAFF. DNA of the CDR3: TGTGCTAGTGGTTTAAGCGAGAACACTGAAGCTTTCTTT.